The next 20 T cell receptor beta chains were all read from a single sample in a study of blood T cell repertoires in COVID-19. TCRdb's copy holds only in-frame clones and misses some; the assay was immunoSEQ multiplex PCR. This sample has around 31,000 clones, with 75% to 90% found just once. Specimen: peripheral blood. These receptors were taken from a man older than 75 with acute or convalescent COVID-19.

CDR3 region: CASSFYNQPQHF. Written as DNA, the CDR3 is TGTGCCAGCAGCTTTTATAATCAGCCCCAGCATTTT. The chain couples TRBV5-8 to TRBJ1-5; D call uncertain. There are 12 residues in the CDR3. Trimming stripped 2 bases from V and 4 bases from J, with 4 bases between. The germline CDR1 and CDR2 sequences are SGHTS and YDEGEE.

The rearrangement uses TRBV28 and TRBJ1-1; D may be TRBD1 (6 bases). CDR1 and CDR2 (germline): MDHEN, SYDVKM. Trimming stripped 5 bases from V and 4 bases from J, with 14 bases between. The CDR3 extends over 14 amino acids. CDR3 protein: CASSPRGGGTEAFF. The CDR3, as DNA: TGTGCCAGCAGTCCACGGGGAGGGGGCACTGAAGCTTTCTTT.

DNA for the CDR3: TGTGCCAGCAGCTCAGGGGTTGACGCTGAAGCTTTCTTT. This codes for CASSSGVDAEAFF. The V call is TRBV7-6, the J call TRBJ1-1, with D maybe TRBD1 (6 bases). The CDR3 contains 13 residues. Germline CDR1 SGHVS, CDR2 FNYEAQ. V shed 4 bases and J shed 6 bases, with 12 bases lying between them.

This clone was seen a handful of times. This rearrangement joins TRBV27 to TRBJ2-7, with 8 nucleotides matching TRBD1. Germline CDR1 is MNHEY and CDR2 is SMNVEV (reference sequence). After removal of 6 bases from V and 1 base from J, the junction contained 2 bases not matched to a gene. This CDR3 has 13 amino acids. CDR3 in DNA: TGTGCCAGCAGCCGGACAGGGTCCTACGAGCAGTACTTC. Its protein product is CASSRTGSYEQYF.

The chain carries TRBV2 and TRBJ2-7; 9 nucleotides line up with TRBD1. The germline CDR1 and CDR2 sequences are SNHLY and FYNNEI. V lost 4 bases, J lost 2 bases, and 3 bases stayed unmatched. The CDR3 covers 14 residues. CDR3 coding DNA: TGTGCCAGCAGTGGAGGGACAGGGACCTACGAGCAGTACTTC. This gives the protein CASSGGTGTYEQYF.

The V gene is TRBV6-5, the J gene TRBJ2-1; D is uncertain. Trimming left V 11 bases short and J 4 bases short, with 21 bases between. This CDR3 spans 15 amino acids. Germline loops: CDR1 MNHEY, CDR2 SVGAGI. The CDR3 is CASKESLEPYNEQFF. CDR3 in DNA: TGTGCCTCGAAGGAATCGCTAGAGCCGTACAATGAGCAGTTCTTC.

This clone has a single count. The chain combines TRBV20-1 with TRBJ2-7; tentative D call: TRBD2 (5 bases). Trimming took 3 bases from V and 5 from J, leaving 5 bases between them. This CDR3 is 10 amino acids long. Germline values: CDR1 DFQATT, CDR2 SNEGSKA (reference sequence). CDR3 region: CSASGNEQYF. CDR3 sequence (DNA): TGCAGTGCTAGCGGGAACGAGCAGTACTTC.

This chain connects TRBV6-5 to TRBJ1-1; TRBD1 is a possible D gene (5 bases). Per germline, CDR1 MNHEY and CDR2 SVGAGI. Trimming cost V 0 bases and J 1 base, with 12 bases left between them. The CDR3 covers 16 residues. The CDR3 bases are TGTGCCAGCAGTTACTCGAGGCCTACAGGGAACACTGAAGCTTTCTTT. Translating gives CASSYSRPTGNTEAFF.

The gene calls are TRBV24-1 and TRBJ2-7; 8 bases align to TRBD1. This CDR3 has 12 residues. The germline V gene has CDR1 KGHDR and CDR2 SFDVKD. Germline trimming cut 4 bases from V and 12 bases from J; bases unmatched to any gene: 7. CDR3 in amino acids: CATSDPDRGWYF. DNA of the CDR3: TGTGCCACCAGTGACCCAGACAGGGGTTGGTACTTC.

The rearrangement joins TRBV4-1 to TRBJ2-3; TRBD2 might be the D (5 bases). The CDR3 consists of 14 residues. Trimming shortened V by 2 bases and J by 6 bases, and 12 bases separated the two germline ends. Germline-derived CDR1 and CDR2 are MGHRA and YSYEKL. The CDR3 nucleotides are TGCGCCAGCAGCCAACCGAGGGAGCGCGATACGCAGTATTTT. Amino acids: CASSQPRERDTQYF.

J is TRBJ2-7 and V is TRBV2, with a tentative D call TRBD2 (6 bases). Trimming removed 6 bases from V and 2 bases from J, with 14 bases in between. The CDR3 extends over 14 amino acids. Germline-derived CDR1 and CDR2 are SNHLY and FYNNEI. The CDR3 nucleotides read TGTGCCAGCAGGCGGGGACTCATAACCTACGAGCAGTACTTC. Amino acid sequence: CASRRGLITYEQYF.

J is TRBJ2-5 and V is TRBV7-9; D remains ambiguous. Germline loops: CDR1 SEHNR, CDR2 FQNEAQ (reference sequence). Trimming cost V 1 base and J 5 bases, with 11 bases left between them. The CDR3 has 14 amino acids. Here the CDR3 reads CASSLGSALETQYF. The CDR3 nucleotides read TGTGCCAGCAGCTTAGGTTCCGCGTTGGAGACCCAGTACTTC.

V usage is TRBV10-3 and J usage is TRBJ2-7; TRBD1 matches 11 bases. V shed 9 bases and J 11 bases; nucleotides not matched to a gene: 6. Germline V CDR1 and CDR2: ENHRY, SYGVKD. This CDR3 is built from 11 residues. The CDR3 DNA reads TGTGCCATTTCACCGGGACAGGGGGAGTACTTC. Translation gives CAISPGQGEYF.

This CDR3 reads CASSLSVGTIYEQYF. CDR3 nucleotides: TGTGCCAGCAGCCTAAGCGTAGGGACAATCTACGAGCAGTACTTC. The chain joins TRBV7-2 to TRBJ2-7, with D maybe TRBD1 (6 bases). Germline V gives CDR1 SGHTA, CDR2 FQGNSA. The CDR3 has 15 amino acids. The germline V and J ends were trimmed by 5 bases and 3 bases, with 17 bases remaining between them.

The rearrangement uses TRBV27 and TRBJ2-5; a possible D gene is TRBD2 (5 bases). Germline CDR1 is MNHEY and CDR2 is SMNVEV (reference sequence). The CDR3 runs to 14 residues. Trimming shortened V by 6 bases and J by 0 bases, and 11 bases separated the two germline ends. The DNA of the CDR3 is TGTGCCAGCAGCCCGACCGGGAACCAAGAGACCCAGTACTTC. This codes for CASSPTGNQETQYF.

This clone has just one count. V gene TRBV11-3 combines with J gene TRBJ1-1, with unresolved D. CDR3 length equals 16 residues. Germline CDR1 SGHNT, CDR2 YENEEA. Trimming cost V 1 base and J 0 bases, with 12 bases left between them. CDR3 amino acids: CASSLAGSVMNTEAFF. The CDR3 DNA follows: TGTGCCAGCAGCTTAGCGGGGAGCGTGATGAACACTGAAGCTTTCTTT.

The chain has TRBV19 and TRBJ1-1; 11 bases are a match to TRBD1. The ends lost 5 bases at V and 5 bases at J; junction bases unmatched: 7. CDR1 is LNHDA and CDR2 is SQIVND in the germline V gene (reference sequence). This CDR3 spans 15 amino acids. CDR3 DNA: TGTGCCAGTAGTCCCGGGACAGGGGGTGGGACTGAAGCTTTCTTT. Translated: CASSPGTGGGTEAFF.

The chain employs TRBV7-9 and TRBJ2-7; a weak D match, TRBD1 (6 bases). Trimming pared 3 bases from V and 2 bases from J, leaving 14 bases between. The CDR3 is made up of 15 amino acids. The V gene's germline CDR1 is SEHNR and CDR2 FQNEAQ (reference sequence). CDR3: CASSFRQDSTYEQYF. The CDR3 nucleotides are TGTGCCAGCAGCTTCCGACAGGACTCAACCTACGAGCAGTACTTC.

The J gene is TRBJ2-7, the V gene TRBV11-3; a possible D gene is TRBD1 (5 bases). Germline-derived CDR1 and CDR2 are SGHNT and YENEEA. CDR3 length: 16 residues. V gave up 0 bases and J gave up 4 bases, with 16 bases separating them. CDR3 sequence reads: CASSLEGAGLGYEQYF. In DNA form, the CDR3 reads TGTGCCAGCAGCTTAGAAGGGGCTGGGCTGGGATACGAGCAGTACTTC.

With regard to this clone: It is unclear where the CDR3 begins or ends on the DNA, so no DNA is shown, and the CDR3 is as TCRdb lists it. The rearrangement links TRBV10-1 to TRBJ2-2; TRBD2 is the table's D call and was not checked against the DNA. The germline CDR1 and CDR2 sequences are WNHNN and SYGVQD (reference sequence). The CDR3 contains 16 residues when both ends are counted. The CDR3 sequence: CASSESEGRTPGSCFF.